Shown below are 27 T cell receptor beta chains from a single sample sequenced in a study of CD8 T cells in Susac syndrome. RNA amounts of about 0.5 to 1 ug underwent reverse transcription with random hexamers. TCRdb fed the immunoSEQ multiplex PCR reads into MiXCR, producing one record per CDR3 protein. This table holds more than 150,000 distinct CDR3 sequences, 95% found once. Sequenced: CD4+ T cells from PBMCs. The receptor source for this set is a human donor with Susac syndrome.

This clonotype occurred once. The chain is built from TRBV11-2 and TRBJ2-4; TRBD2 matches 10 bases. CDR1 and CDR2 (germline): SGHAT, FQNNGV. The length of the CDR3 is 18 residues. V was pared by 6 bases and J by 0 bases, with 11 bases of the junction left unmatched. DNA of the CDR3: TGTGCCAGCAGGGCCGGGACTAGCGTAAGACTAGCCAAAAACATTCAGTACTTC. Its translation: CASRAGTSVRLAKNIQYF. The full variable domain, rest sourced from reference TRBV11-2 and TRBJ2-4, is EAGVAQSPRYKIIEKRQSVAFWCNPISGHATLYWYQQILGQGPKLLIQFQNNGVVDDSQLPKDRFSAERLKGVDSTLKIQPAKLEDSAVYLCASRAGTSVRLAKNIQYFGAGTRLSVL.

The V and J genes are TRBV15 and TRBJ1-2; maybe TRBD1 (6 bases). The CDR3 has 15 residues. V lost 3 bases and J lost 5, with 16 bases in between. Germline V gene sequence: CDR1 LNHNV, CDR2 YYDKDF (reference sequence). Here the CDR3 DNA reads TGTGCCACCAGCAGCCCTGACAGGTCCCAATATGGCTACACCTTC. Translation gives CATSSPDRSQYGYTF. Drawing the rest from reference TRBV15 and TRBJ1-2, the complete variable domain is DAMVIQNPRYQVTQFGKPVTLSCSQTLNHNVMYWYQQKSSQAPKLLFHYYDKDFNNEADTPDNFQSRRPNTSFCFLDIRSPGLGDTAMYLCATSSPDRSQYGYTFGSGTRLTVV.

The chain recombines TRBV20-1 with TRBJ2-7; 7 bases map to TRBD1. Per the germline V gene, CDR1 is DFQATT and CDR2 is SNEGSKA (reference sequence). Trimming removed 7 bases from V and 1 base from J; junction bases left unmatched: 10. The CDR3 has 14 residues. The CDR3: CSGVSTGNSYEQYF. CDR3 coding DNA: TGCAGTGGCGTTTCGACAGGGAATTCCTACGAGCAGTACTTC.

This clonotype appeared once. The chain employs TRBV7-9 and TRBJ2-6; no firm D call. The CDR3 is made up of 15 amino acids. The V gene's germline CDR1 is SEHNR and CDR2 FQNEAQ (reference sequence). Trimming shortened V by 5 bases and J by 0 bases, and 8 bases separated the two germline ends. The CDR3 bases are TGTGCCAGCAGCCAATGGCCCTCTGGGGCCAACGTCCTGACTTTC. It translates to CASSQWPSGANVLTF.

V gene TRBV6-6 combines with J gene TRBJ1-2; perhaps TRBD1 as D (6 bases). CDR1 and CDR2 from the germline V gene are MNHNY and SVGAGI (reference sequence). The CDR3 covers 16 residues. V was clipped by 4 bases and J by 2 bases, with 17 bases between them. In DNA, the CDR3 is TGTGCCAGCAGTTCAGCACCGGGACAAGTGAACTATGGCTACACCTTC. This gives the protein CASSSAPGQVNYGYTF.

This clonotype was detected only once. The gene calls are TRBV27 and TRBJ1-2, with D maybe TRBD1 (5 bases). The germline V and J ends were trimmed by 3 bases and 6 bases, with 11 bases remaining between them. This CDR3 has 13 residues. Per the germline V gene, CDR1 is MNHEY and CDR2 is SMNVEV (reference sequence). In nucleotides, the CDR3 is TGTGCCAGCAGTTTTCGTCAGGGTCATGGCTACACCTTC. It encodes CASSFRQGHGYTF.

This clonotype has just one count. The chain links TRBV18 to TRBJ1-6, with 9 positions matching TRBD1. The ends lost 0 bases at V and 6 bases at J; junction bases unmatched: 3. The CDR3 runs 16 residues. CDR1 KGHSH and CDR2 LQKENI come from the germline V gene. The CDR3 DNA follows: TGTGCCAGCTCACCACCAGGGACAGGGCTTAATTCACCCCTCCACTTT. It codes for CASSPPGTGLNSPLHF.

CDR3 in amino acids: CASSLVEGLSSPLHF. DNA of the CDR3: TGTGCCAGCAGCTTAGTCGAGGGTTTGAGTTCACCCCTCCACTTT. This chain uses TRBV7-2 with TRBJ1-6; no firm D call. The CDR3 consists of 15 residues. In germline, CDR1 is SGHTA, CDR2 FQGNSA. The ends were cut back, 1 base at V and 9 bases at J, with 13 bases in the middle.

V gene TRBV7-3 combines with J gene TRBJ2-2; TRBD2 is a possible D gene (5 bases). The germline gives CDR1 SGHTA, CDR2 FQGTGA. CDR3 length equals 15 residues. The V and J ends lost 1 base and 4 bases respectively, with 10 bases between them. CDR3 sequence: CASSLSGPPTGELFF. CDR3 sequence (DNA): TGTGCCAGCAGCTTAAGCGGGCCTCCCACCGGGGAGCTGTTTTTT.

This rearrangement joins TRBV6-5 to TRBJ2-7; TRBD2 is a possible D gene (5 bases). Germline-derived CDR1 and CDR2 are MNHEY and SVGAGI. This CDR3 comprises 14 residues. V was shortened by 2 bases and J by 4 bases, with 12 bases between the two germline ends. The CDR3 bases are TGTGCCAGCAGTTACCGGGGTGTCCCTTACGAGCAGTACTTC. Protein: CASSYRGVPYEQYF.

The V and J genes are TRBV2 and TRBJ1-6; a possible D gene is TRBD1 (5 bases). The germline V gene has CDR1 SNHLY and CDR2 FYNNEI. The V end was cut by 7 bases, the J end by 6 bases, with 16 bases between. The length of the CDR3 is 15 residues. The CDR3 loop is CASTEGAGINSPLHF. CDR3 nucleotide sequence: TGTGCCAGCACCGAAGGGGCAGGGATTAATTCACCCCTCCACTTT.

CDR3 amino acids: CSVASGVGYEQYF. For the CDR3, the DNA is TGCAGCGTTGCCTCGGGGGTCGGCTACGAGCAGTACTTC. The rearrangement uses TRBV29-1 and TRBJ2-7; D may be TRBD2 (6 bases). In germline, CDR1 is SQVTM, CDR2 ANQGSEA. The CDR3 covers 13 residues. Trimming removed 4 bases from V and 3 bases from J, with 13 bases in between.

The rearrangement links TRBV29-1 to TRBJ1-3, with a possible D match to TRBD1 (6 bases). This CDR3 comprises 15 residues. Trimming removed 0 bases at V and 4 bases at J, with 13 bases between. Germline values: CDR1 SQVTM, CDR2 ANQGSEA. Here the CDR3 reads CSVEDQGTRGNTIYF. CDR3 DNA sequence: TGCAGCGTTGAAGATCAGGGGACGAGGGGAAACACCATATATTTT. Supplemented by reference TRBV29-1 and TRBJ1-3, the full variable domain reads SAVISQKPSRDICQRGTSLTIQCQVDSQVTMMFWYRQQPGQSLTLIATANQGSEATYESGFVIDKFPISRPNLTFSTLTVSNMSPEDSSIYLCSVEDQGTRGNTIYFGEGSWLTVV.

The genes are TRBV11-2 and TRBJ2-5; D is possibly TRBD1 or TRBD2 (6 bases each). V dropped 4 bases and J dropped 4 bases, with 22 bases sitting between them. The CDR3 consists of 17 residues. Germline loops: CDR1 SGHAT, CDR2 FQNNGV. This CDR3 is CASSSRPGAGGRETQYF. For the CDR3, the DNA is TGTGCCAGCAGCTCCCGGCCAGGGGCCGGGGGTCGAGAGACCCAGTACTTC.

This clonotype was detected only a few times. The chain joins TRBV5-1 to TRBJ1-2; no clear D. This CDR3 has 14 residues. Trimming shortened V by 0 bases and J by 0 bases, and 6 bases separated the two germline ends. Germline CDR1 and CDR2: SGHRS and YFSETQ. The CDR3 loop is CASSLDPANYGYTF. The CDR3 DNA reads as TGCGCCAGCAGCTTGGATCCAGCTAACTATGGCTACACCTTC.

V and J are TRBV7-8 and TRBJ2-2, with a weak D call TRBD2 (7 bases). The germline V and J ends were trimmed by 3 bases and 4 bases, with 12 bases remaining between them. Germline loops: CDR1 SGHVS, CDR2 FQNEAQ. The CDR3 consists of 15 residues. In DNA, the CDR3 is TGTGCCAGCAGCTTTAGGGGGGGCGGCACCGGGGAGCTGTTTTTT. It specifies CASSFRGGGTGELFF.

This clonotype was found once. V is TRBV15 and J is TRBJ2-5; D is ambiguous. Germline V CDR1 and CDR2: LNHNV, YYDKDF (reference sequence). V was pared by 1 base and J by 4 bases, with 4 bases between. The CDR3 covers 12 residues. The CDR3: CATSRGLETQYF. The CDR3 DNA reads TGTGCCACCAGCAGAGGGCTAGAGACCCAGTACTTC.

The genes are TRBV27 and TRBJ2-2; D may be TRBD2 (6 bases). V was trimmed by 7 bases and J by 4 bases, leaving 13 bases between them. Germline lookup yields CDR1 MNHEY and CDR2 SMNVEV (reference sequence). This CDR3 has 14 residues. The CDR3 bases are TGTGCCAGCACGGGAGAACGGCTCACCGGGGAGCTGTTTTTT. Translating it yields CASTGERLTGELFF.

The CDR3 DNA reads TGTGCCAGCAGCGTCGCCCTAAAGGGACAGGGGGCAGATACGCAGTATTTT. Translation: CASSVALKGQGADTQYF. V gene TRBV9 combines with J gene TRBJ2-3, with 11 nucleotides matching TRBD1. Germline V gives CDR1 SGDLS, CDR2 YYNGEE. There are 17 residues in the CDR3. With 2 bases clipped from V and 4 bases from J, the junction kept 9 bases outside the gene matches.

V gene TRBV14 combines with J gene TRBJ2-1; D remains unclear. In germline, CDR1 is SGHDN, CDR2 FVKESK. This CDR3 region has 12 residues. V lost 2 bases and J lost 11, with 10 bases in between. Written as DNA, the CDR3 is TGTGCCAGCAGCCAAACGAACGTTCAGCAGTTCTTC. Translating gives CASSQTNVQQFF. Looking up the rest from reference TRBV14 and TRBJ2-1 gives the full variable domain: EAGVTQFPSHSVIEKGQTVTLRCDPISGHDNLYWYRRVMGKEIKFLLHFVKESKQDESGMPNNRFLAERTGGTYSTLKVQPAELEDSGVYFCASSQTNVQQFFGPGTRLTVL.

CDR3 residues: CASSSKDGEKLFF. The CDR3 region has the DNA TGTGCCAGCTCATCAAAGGATGGTGAAAAACTGTTTTTT. The chain is built from TRBV18 and TRBJ1-4; no reliable D call. Trimming removed 5 bases from V and 7 bases from J, with 11 bases in between. CDR1 and CDR2 from the germline V gene are KGHSH and LQKENI. This CDR3 comprises 13 residues. Looking up the rest from reference TRBV18 and TRBJ1-4 gives the full variable domain: NAGVMQNPRHLVRRRGQEARLRCSPMKGHSHVYWYRQLPEEGLKFMVYLQKENIIDESGMPKERFSAEFPKEGPSILRIQQVVRGDSAAYFCASSSKDGEKLFFGSGTQLSVL.

The chain couples TRBV9 to TRBJ2-1; the match to TRBD1 covers 7 bases. The germline V gene encodes CDR1 SGDLS and CDR2 YYNGEE. The CDR3 contains 15 residues. Unmatched junction bases numbered 7, after V lost 2 bases and J lost 5 bases. In DNA, the CDR3 is TGTGCCAGCAGCGTCGAGACAGGGACCCACAATGAGCAGTTCTTC. Protein: CASSVETGTHNEQFF. The full variable domain, completed using reference TRBV9 and TRBJ2-1, is DSGVTQTPKHLITATGQRVTLRCSPRSGDLSVYWYQQSLDQGLQFLIQYYNGEERAKGNILERFSAQQFPDLHSELNLSSLELGDSALYFCASSVETGTHNEQFFGPGTRLTVL.

The rearrangement joins TRBV23-1 to TRBJ1-4; D is ambiguous. TRBV23-1 is an open reading frame, and its role is uncertain. The CDR3 is made up of 14 amino acids. Trimming removed 3 bases at V and 5 bases at J, with 10 bases between. CDR3 protein: CASSHPDGNEKLFF. DNA of the CDR3: TGCGCCAGCAGTCATCCGGACGGGAATGAAAAACTGTTTTTT.

The J gene is TRBJ2-3, the V gene TRBV13; D is tentatively TRBD1 or TRBD2 (6 bases each). CDR1 PRHDT and CDR2 FYEKMQ come from the germline V gene (reference sequence). The CDR3 is made up of 16 amino acids. V gave up 5 bases and J gave up 4 bases, with 19 bases separating them. DNA of the CDR3: TGTGCCAGCAGCACCGGGTTAACGGGGGCTGCAGATACGCAGTATTTT. Translating gives CASSTGLTGAADTQYF.

The chain recombines TRBV7-2 with TRBJ2-1; weak D call: TRBD2 (5 bases). Trimming removed 3 bases at V and 6 bases at J, with 12 bases between. The CDR3 contains 14 residues. Germline lookup yields CDR1 SGHTA and CDR2 FQGNSA. The CDR3: CASSFGIVGNEQFF. CDR3 coding DNA: TGTGCCAGCAGCTTCGGGATCGTAGGCAATGAGCAGTTCTTC. Drawing the rest from reference TRBV7-2 and TRBJ2-1, the complete variable domain is GAGVSQSPSNKVTEKGKDVELRCDPISGHTALYWYRQSLGQGLEFLIYFQGNSAPDKSGLPSDRFSAERTGGSVSTLTIQRTQQEDSAVYLCASSFGIVGNEQFFGPGTRLTVL.

The chain employs TRBV12-3 or TRBV12-4 and TRBJ2-1; TRBD1 is a possible D gene (6 bases). V was cut by 6 bases and J by 1 base, with 19 bases left in between. The CDR3 length is 17 residues. The CDR3 sequence: CASRGKDRGFSYNEQFF. CDR3 coding DNA: TGTGCCAGCAGAGGCAAGGACAGAGGATTTTCCTACAATGAGCAGTTCTTC.

The rearrangement joins TRBV6-1 to TRBJ2-1; TRBD1 might be the D (6 bases). The CDR3 is 16 residues long. Between the trimmed V and J ends, which lost 8 bases and 10 bases, there was a span of 27 bases. Germline CDR1 and CDR2: MNHNS and SASEGT. DNA of the CDR3: TGTGCCAGCTTCCCTTTAGGGGACAATTCGATAATGGAGCAGTTCTTC. This translates into CASFPLGDNSIMEQFF.